This T cell receptor delta chain was identified in a study of gamma-delta T cells after stem cell transplantation. TCRdb re-called the RT-PCR reads with CATT. The sample holds around 8,400 delta-chain clones, just over 14% seen once. The CDR3 contains 19 residues. Germline assignment: CDR1 TSWWSYY and CDR2 QGS. A word on this clone: An end of the junction does not agree with germline; a read error may underlie this. Other DNA sequences in this sample translate to the same CDR3.

The TCR sequence derives from a human donor. It is not recorded whose cells these are; they may come from a transplant donor. Sequences were obtained from gamma-delta T cells. The chain recombines TRDV1 with TRDJ1; 9 nucleotides agree with TRDD3. CDR3 sequence reads: CALGDNTWGITKYTDKLIF. In DNA, the CDR3 is TGCGCTCTTGGGGACAATACTTGGGGGATAACTAAGTACACCGATAAACTCATCTTT.